The 16 T cell receptor beta chains given below trace back to one sample, sequenced in a study of shared clonotypes between healthy human individuals. Sequencing used immunoSEQ multiplex PCR; TCRdb keeps in-frame clones, though not all of them. The sample holds 550,000 to 700,000 clones, about 80% seen once. Sequencing was carried out using memory CD4+ T cells sorted from blood. As to subset: CD45RA-negative fraction. The receptors here all came from a woman in her 30s in good health.

This sequence joins TRBV5-4 and TRBJ2-5; TRBD2 aligns across 10 bases. Looked up from germline, CDR1 is SGHNT and CDR2 is YYREEE (reference sequence). With 3 bases clipped from V and 2 bases from J, the junction kept 7 bases outside the gene matches. The CDR3 contains 16 residues. CDR3 region: CASSSAGGRAQETQYF. CDR3 sequence (DNA): TGTGCCAGCAGCTCAGCGGGAGGGAGAGCTCAAGAGACCCAGTACTTC. Combining the CDR3 with reference TRBV5-4 and TRBJ2-5 gives the whole variable domain ETGVTQSPTHLIKTRGQQVTLRCSSQSGHNTVSWYQQALGQGPQFIFQYYREEENGRGNFPPRFSGLQFPNYSSELNVNALELDDSALYLCASSSAGGRAQETQYFGPGTRLLVL.

This clone was seen just once. J is TRBJ2-1 and V is TRBV19, with 13 bases fitting TRBD2. J lost 6 bases, V lost 5 bases, and 10 bases had no gene match. CDR3 length equals 17 residues. Germline lookup yields CDR1 LNHDA and CDR2 SQIVND (reference sequence). The CDR3 loop is CASSLGLAGVSVNEQFF. The CDR3 nucleotides are TGTGCCAGTAGTTTAGGACTAGCGGGAGTTTCGGTCAATGAGCAGTTCTTC.

This rearrangement joins TRBV19 to TRBJ1-5; 9 bases map to TRBD1. This CDR3 has 14 residues. The germline V gene has CDR1 LNHDA and CDR2 SQIVND (reference sequence). V trimming: 8 bases; J trimming: 3 bases; junction bases outside the gene matches: 5. As DNA, the CDR3 is TGTGCCAGTCAACGGACAGGGGACAATCAGCCCCAGCATTTT. Translating it yields CASQRTGDNQPQHF.

This clone appeared once. Within the sample, other DNA sequences also encode this same CDR3. The chain combines TRBV28 with TRBJ1-2, with unresolved D. Trimming took off 2 bases at V and 5 bases at J, with 6 bases between the two ends. The germline gives CDR1 MDHEN, CDR2 SYDVKM. The CDR3 runs to 12 residues. CDR3 nucleotide sequence: TGTGCCAGCAGTTTAGGTGCTTATGGCTACACCTTC. Protein product: CASSLGAYGYTF.

This chain uses TRBV25-1 with TRBJ2-7; TRBD2 matches at 12 bases. V gave up 6 bases and J gave up 5 bases; unmatched junction bases: 5. The CDR3 runs 14 residues. Germline V gene data show CDR1 as MGHDK and CDR2 as SYGVNS. For the CDR3, the DNA is TGTGCCAGCAGGGGGACTAGCGGGTACAACGAGCAGTACTTC. Protein sequence: CASRGTSGYNEQYF.

The chain couples TRBV28 to TRBJ2-7, with no clear D. This CDR3 is 12 amino acids long. Germline-derived CDR1 and CDR2 are MDHEN and SYDVKM. The germline V and J ends were trimmed by 5 bases and 5 bases, with 10 bases remaining between them. CDR3 nucleotides: TGTGCCAGCAGTCCGAAAGGAAACGAGCAGTACTTC. It encodes CASSPKGNEQYF.

This clone was found a few times. The chain carries TRBV28 and TRBJ1-2, with D perhaps matching TRBD1 (5 bases). Germline CDR1 reads MDHEN; CDR2 reads SYDVKM. There are 12 residues in the CDR3. The V and J ends lost 1 base and 8 bases respectively, with 8 bases between them. This chain's CDR3 is CASSLSGMGYTF. The CDR3 DNA is TGTGCCAGCAGTTTATCAGGGATGGGCTACACCTTC.

V gene TRBV7-6 combines with J gene TRBJ2-1; TRBD2 agrees at 12 bases. Germline lookup yields CDR1 SGHVS and CDR2 FNYEAQ. CDR3 size: 16 residues. With 5 bases clipped from V and 5 bases from J, the junction kept 7 bases outside the gene matches. The CDR3 bases are TGTGCCAGCAGCCATCCACTAGCGGGAGGCCACAATGAGCAGTTCTTC. Translated, it gives CASSHPLAGGHNEQFF.

The V call is TRBV5-4, the J call TRBJ1-3; D unclear. With 4 bases removed from V and 3 bases from J, the gap between germline ends came to 11 bases. Germline CDR1 SGHNT, CDR2 YYREEE (reference sequence). CDR3 length: 14 amino acids. CDR3 sequence (DNA): TGTGCCAGCAGCGAAGGGTCCGATGGAAACACCATATATTTT. Amino acids: CASSEGSDGNTIYF.

Details on this clone: Distinct nucleotide sequences in the sample also encode this CDR3. V gene TRBV29-1 combines with J gene TRBJ1-2, with D unclear. The CDR3 loop spans 12 amino acids. V lost 3 bases and J lost 4, with 9 bases in between. CDR1 and CDR2 from the germline V gene are SQVTM and ANQGSEA. The CDR3 sequence: CSVEAGPYGYTF. In DNA, the CDR3 is TGCAGCGTTGAGGCGGGTCCCTATGGCTACACCTTC. Looking up the rest from reference TRBV29-1 and TRBJ1-2 gives the full variable domain: SAVISQKPSRDICQRGTSLTIQCQVDSQVTMMFWYRQQPGQSLTLIATANQGSEATYESGFVIDKFPISRPNLTFSTLTVSNMSPEDSSIYLCSVEAGPYGYTFGSGTRLTVV.

The chain carries TRBV2 and TRBJ1-2, with D hard to call. This CDR3 region has 12 residues. The V end lost 8 bases, the J end lost 3 bases, and 10 bases lay between the germline ends. Germline values: CDR1 SNHLY, CDR2 FYNNEI. CDR3 DNA sequence: TGTGCCAGCGCACAGCGTGACTATGGCTACACCTTC. It encodes CASAQRDYGYTF.

In DNA, the CDR3 is TGTGCCAGCAGCCAGACAGGGTCGGTCACCCAGCCCCAGCATTTT. It yields the protein CASSQTGSVTQPQHF. The gene calls are TRBV7-9 and TRBJ1-5; 7 bases are shared with TRBD1. Germline CDR1 is SEHNR and CDR2 is FQNEAQ (reference sequence). This CDR3 has 15 residues. J lost 7 bases, V lost 5 bases, and 11 bases had no gene match.

At least ten counts were recorded for this clone. The genes are TRBV20-1 and TRBJ2-7; D is unresolved. The CDR3 runs 11 residues. The V and J ends lost 6 bases and 5 bases respectively, with 11 bases between them. The V gene's germline CDR1 is DFQATT and CDR2 SNEGSKA (reference sequence). In DNA, the CDR3 is TGCAGTGCAAAAATGTGGGACGAGCAGTACTTC. Amino acids: CSAKMWDEQYF.

The rearrangement links TRBV2 to TRBJ1-3; perhaps TRBD1 as D (5 bases). The CDR3 has 15 amino acids. CDR1 is SNHLY and CDR2 is FYNNEI in the germline V gene. The germline V and J ends were trimmed by 4 bases and 0 bases, with 10 bases remaining between them. The CDR3 is CASSVDMASGNTIYF. Written as DNA, the CDR3 is TGTGCCAGCAGTGTGGACATGGCCTCTGGAAACACCATATATTTT.

The CDR3: CASSPGRWEAFF. CDR3 nucleotides: TGTGCCAGCTCACCAGGACGTTGGGAAGCTTTCTTT. V gene TRBV18 combines with J gene TRBJ1-1; unclear D gene. The germline CDR1 and CDR2 sequences are KGHSH and LQKENI. The CDR3 length is 12 residues. Trimming removed 2 bases at V and 8 bases at J, with 9 bases between.

This chain links TRBV2 with TRBJ2-5; TRBD1 agrees at 11 bases. The germline gives CDR1 SNHLY, CDR2 FYNNEI. The CDR3 consists of 14 residues. The J segment lost 5 bases and the V segment lost 9 bases, leaving 8 bases of the junction unmatched. The CDR3 reads CASVGQGAGETQYF. As DNA, the CDR3 is TGTGCCAGTGTCGGACAGGGGGCTGGGGAGACCCAGTACTTC.